The next 21 T cell receptor beta chains were all read from a single sample in a study of T cell responses to AZD1222 COVID-19 vaccine. Assay: immunoSEQ multiplex PCR; the TCRdb copy retains only in-frame clones and omits some. The table shows about 120,000 clones, with 90% occurring only once. The source material was peripheral blood, sampled on day 0 of MenACWY control vaccination. These receptors all come from an adult in good health.

The V gene is TRBV6-6, the J gene TRBJ1-2, with D possibly TRBD1 on 6 matching bases. Looked up from germline, CDR1 is MNHNY and CDR2 is SVGAGI (reference sequence). The CDR3 extends over 16 amino acids. Trimming stripped 7 bases from V and 4 bases from J, with 22 bases between. CDR3 region: CASNKVGGVISYGYTF. The CDR3 DNA reads as TGTGCCAGCAACAAGGTTGGGGGCGTAATAAGCTATGGCTACACCTTC.

This sequence joins TRBV27 and TRBJ2-6; 8 nucleotides agree with TRBD1. After removal of 6 bases from V and 2 bases from J, the junction contained 3 bases not matched to a gene. The CDR3 contains 15 residues. Germline values: CDR1 MNHEY, CDR2 SMNVEV (reference sequence). The CDR3 coding sequence is TGTGCCAGCAGCCCCAGGGGGCCTGGGGCCAACGTCCTGACTTTC. This translates into CASSPRGPGANVLTF.

The rearrangement uses TRBV5-4 and TRBJ1-1, with unresolved D. This CDR3 contains 15 residues. Germline CDR1 reads SGHNT; CDR2 reads YYREEE (reference sequence). Trimming shortened V by 1 base and J by 0 bases, and 10 bases separated the two germline ends. This CDR3 is CASSLLAQVNTEAFF. CDR3 in DNA: TGTGCCAGCAGCTTGCTTGCCCAAGTGAACACTGAAGCTTTCTTT.

About this clone: The junction differs from germline at one of its ends, possibly a read error. The chain employs TRBV10-3 and TRBJ1-6, with D unclear. This CDR3 contains 14 residues. Germline V lookup: CDR1 ENHRY, CDR2 SYGVKD. The CDR3, as DNA: TGTGCCATCAGAGAGTTGGTCAATAATTCACCCCTCCACTTT. Encoded protein: CAIRELVNNSPLHF.

This CDR3 reads CASSWAQGSGDYTF. CDR3 sequence (DNA): TGTGCCAGCAGTTGGGCACAGGGGTCCGGAGACTACACCTTC. The gene calls are TRBV28 and TRBJ1-2; TRBD1 agrees at 7 bases. There are 14 residues in the CDR3. The germline V gene has CDR1 MDHEN and CDR2 SYDVKM. The trim removed 4 bases at V and 10 bases at J, leaving 12 bases unmatched.

The chain recombines TRBV15 with TRBJ2-5; 12 positions match TRBD2. The junction had 6 bases not matched to a gene; V was cut back by 3 bases and J by 4 bases. This CDR3 spans 16 amino acids. Germline assignment: CDR1 LNHNV and CDR2 YYDKDF (reference sequence). Here the CDR3 DNA reads TGTGCCACCAGCAGGAATCCGGGACTAGCGGGAGAGACCCAGTACTTC. Translated: CATSRNPGLAGETQYF. Drawing the rest from reference TRBV15 and TRBJ2-5, the complete variable domain is DAMVIQNPRYQVTQFGKPVTLSCSQTLNHNVMYWYQQKSSQAPKLLFHYYDKDFNNEADTPDNFQSRRPNTSFCFLDIRSPGLGDTAMYLCATSRNPGLAGETQYFGPGTRLLVL.

V gene TRBV5-4 combines with J gene TRBJ2-2; D is perhaps TRBD1 (5 bases). Germline V CDR1 and CDR2: SGHNT, YYREEE (reference sequence). Trimming took off 3 bases at V and 6 bases at J, with 9 bases between the two ends. The CDR3 extends over 13 amino acids. The CDR3 DNA sequence: TGTGCCAGCAGCTCACCAGGGTCCGGGGAGCTGTTTTTT. Its protein is CASSSPGSGELFF.

This clone was counted a single time. V usage is TRBV19 and J usage is TRBJ2-3; no reliable D call. Germline V CDR1 and CDR2: LNHDA, SQIVND (reference sequence). CDR3 size: 11 residues. The V end was cut by 3 bases, the J end by 3 bases, with 1 base between. For the CDR3, the DNA is TGTGCCAGTAGTATTACAGATACGCAGTATTTT. It codes for CASSITDTQYF. Full variable domain (missing parts from reference TRBV19 and TRBJ2-3): DGGITQSPKYLFRKEGQNVTLSCEQNLNHDAMYWYRQDPGQGLRLIYYSQIVNDFQKGDIAEGYSVSREKKESFPLTVTSAQKNPTAFYLCASSITDTQYFGPGTRLTVL.

The V and J genes are TRBV28 and TRBJ1-2; tentatively, D is TRBD1 (5 bases). The germline V gene encodes CDR1 MDHEN and CDR2 SYDVKM. The germline V and J ends were trimmed by 3 bases and 6 bases, with 23 bases remaining between them. The CDR3 totals 17 residues. CDR3 residues: CASSFRGLSGGFHGYTF. For the CDR3, the DNA is TGTGCCAGCAGTTTCCGGGGCCTTTCCGGCGGATTCCATGGCTACACCTTC.

For the CDR3, the DNA is TGTGCCAGCAGCCCAGGCCGATATAGAGGCTACACCTTC. As protein: CASSPGRYRGYTF. The genes are TRBV7-2 and TRBJ1-2; no reliable D call. Germline values: CDR1 SGHTA, CDR2 FQGNSA. The CDR3 has 13 residues. With 5 bases removed from V and 8 bases from J, the gap between germline ends came to 15 bases.

The V gene is TRBV28, the J gene TRBJ2-1; TRBD2 might be the D (7 bases). CDR3 length: 14 residues. Trimming left V 5 bases short and J 9 bases short, with 17 bases between. Germline-derived CDR1 and CDR2 are MDHEN and SYDVKM. The CDR3 DNA is TGTGCCAGCAGTCATAGAGGGGGGGCTCTTGAGCAGTTCTTC. This gives the protein CASSHRGGALEQFF.

CDR3 coding DNA: TGTGCCAGCAGCTCCGATGTAGGGAGGGAGCAGTACTTC. Translated, it gives CASSSDVGREQYF. V gene TRBV5-4 combines with J gene TRBJ2-7, with D perhaps TRBD2 (6 bases). Trimming shortened V by 3 bases and J by 7 bases, and 14 bases separated the two germline ends. The CDR3 extends over 13 amino acids. Germline CDR1 reads SGHNT; CDR2 reads YYREEE (reference sequence).

This chain connects TRBV5-1 to TRBJ2-5; tentative D call: TRBD2 (5 bases). Germline V gene sequence: CDR1 SGHRS, CDR2 YFSETQ. The CDR3 totals 14 residues. V lost 3 bases, J lost 2 bases, and 11 bases lay in between. CDR3 loop: CASSSSSRQETQYF. The CDR3 nucleotides are TGCGCCAGCAGCTCGTCTAGCAGACAAGAGACCCAGTACTTC.

This clone was observed a single time. The chain joins TRBV3-1 (or the pseudogene TRBV3-2) to TRBJ2-1, with TRBD2 identical over 12 bases. V lost 2 bases and J lost 6; bases outside the gene matches: 20. Germline CDR1 and CDR2: LGHDT and YNNKEL (reference sequence). CDR3 length: 21 residues. As DNA, the CDR3 is TGTGCCAGCAGCCAATTGGGCTTATCGACCGGGACTAGCGGGCGTTTCAATGAGCAGTTCTTC. Amino acids: CASSQLGLSTGTSGRFNEQFF.

There are a few counts of this clone. The chain carries TRBV19 and TRBJ1-1, with D possibly being TRBD1 (5 bases). This CDR3 has 14 residues. Germline V lookup: CDR1 LNHDA, CDR2 SQIVND (reference sequence). Trimming pared 4 bases from V and 4 bases from J, leaving 13 bases between. The CDR3 DNA is TGTGCCAGTAGTAGACAGAGGGAAAGCACTGAAGCTTTCTTT. It codes for CASSRQRESTEAFF.

The chain has TRBV27 and TRBJ2-1; possible D gene TRBD1, 8 bases. V was trimmed by 5 bases and J by 6 bases, leaving 20 bases between them. Germline V CDR1 and CDR2: MNHEY, SMNVEV (reference sequence). There are 16 residues in the CDR3. The CDR3 nucleotides read TGTGCCAGCAGTCAATCCAAACAGGGGGGGCGCAATGAGCAGTTCTTC. Translation: CASSQSKQGGRNEQFF.

This chain uses TRBV14 with TRBJ1-4; 8 bases line up with TRBD1. The ends lost 5 bases at V and 5 bases at J; junction bases unmatched: 16. The germline CDR1 and CDR2 sequences are SGHDN and FVKESK. This CDR3 is 18 amino acids long. The CDR3 reads CASSESAPGTGRNEKLFF. The CDR3 region has the DNA TGTGCCAGCAGCGAATCCGCCCCCGGGACAGGTCGAAATGAAAAACTGTTTTTT.

The rearrangement uses TRBV28 and TRBJ1-5; 8 bases agree with TRBD1. V lost 6 bases, J lost 7 bases, and 8 bases stayed unmatched. This CDR3 has 14 residues. Germline V CDR1 and CDR2: MDHEN, SYDVKM. The DNA for the CDR3 is TGTGCCAGCAGGCGGACAGGGCAGGGACAGCCCCAGCATTTT. Translation: CASRRTGQGQPQHF.

V and J are TRBV25-1 and TRBJ2-4; D remains ambiguous. There are 11 residues in the CDR3. Germline CDR1 MGHDK, CDR2 SYGVNS. Trimming removed 3 bases at V and 11 bases at J, with 8 bases between. CDR3 sequence reads: CASSDLWVQYF. DNA for the CDR3: TGTGCCAGCAGTGATTTGTGGGTTCAGTACTTC.

The chain carries TRBV28 and TRBJ1-4, with 9 bases matching TRBD1. This CDR3 comprises 15 residues. V gave up 1 base and J gave up 5 bases; unmatched junction bases: 2. Germline CDR1 reads MDHEN; CDR2 reads SYDVKM. In DNA form, the CDR3 reads TGTGCCAGCAGTTTATTTGGACAGGGGAATGAAAAACTGTTTTTT. It is translated as CASSLFGQGNEKLFF.

The gene calls are TRBV21-1 and TRBJ2-7; the D call of TRBD1 is as the table states it, not checked on the DNA. TRBV21-1 is an annotated pseudogene. The CDR3 length is 13 residues. CDR3 region: CASLGPLGGEQYV. The DNA of the CDR3 is TGTGCCAGCCTCGGTCCTTTAGGGGGCGAGCAGTACGTC.